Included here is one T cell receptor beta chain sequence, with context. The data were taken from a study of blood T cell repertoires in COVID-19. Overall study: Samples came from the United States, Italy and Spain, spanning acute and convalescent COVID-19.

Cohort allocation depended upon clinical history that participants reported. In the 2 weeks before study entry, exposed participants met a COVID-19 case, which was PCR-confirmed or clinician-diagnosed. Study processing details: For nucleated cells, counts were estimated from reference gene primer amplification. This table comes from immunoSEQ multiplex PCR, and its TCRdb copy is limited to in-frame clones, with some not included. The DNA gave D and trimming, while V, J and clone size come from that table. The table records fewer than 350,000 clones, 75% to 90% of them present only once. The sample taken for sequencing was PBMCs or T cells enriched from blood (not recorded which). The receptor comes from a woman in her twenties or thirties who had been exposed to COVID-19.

The CDR3 DNA reads TGTGCCAGCAGTCCCCCTGTCGGTACTCGCTATGGCTACACCTTC. This translates into CASSPPVGTRYGYTF. This chain links TRBV27 with TRBJ1-2; D ambiguous. The V end was cut by 5 bases, the J end by 4 bases, with 17 bases between. Germline V gene sequence: CDR1 MNHEY, CDR2 SMNVEV (reference sequence). This CDR3 is 15 amino acids long.